Sequencing of this TCR beta chain was carried out in a study of blood T cell repertoires in COVID-19. CDR1 is KGHSH and CDR2 is LQKENI in the germline V gene. This CDR3 region has 12 residues. With 5 bases clipped from V and 6 bases from J, the junction kept 2 bases outside the gene matches. The method was immunoSEQ multiplex PCR; TCRdb's version includes in-frame clones alone and lacks a portion of them. The profile shows over 150,000 clones, around 84% of them singletons. The receptor's source is a human donor in a cohort sampled during active COVID-19. The chain recombines TRBV18 with TRBJ2-7, with TRBD1 matching 9 bases. The source material was peripheral blood. The CDR3 bases are TGTGCCAGCTCAGGGACAGGGTCCGAGCAGTACTTC. It specifies CASSGTGSEQYF.